Following are 12 T cell receptor beta chains from one sample sequenced in a study of CD8 T cells in Susac syndrome. Reverse transcription of roughly 0.5 to 1 ug RNA was carried out with random hexamers. TCRdb reanalysed the immunoSEQ multiplex PCR reads using MiXCR and keeps one entry per CDR3 protein. The table lists 150,000 to 190,000 distinct CDR3 sequences, about 95% of them singletons. The specimen sequenced was CD4+ T cells from PBMCs. All receptors come from a human donor with Susac syndrome.

The genes are TRBV7-7 and TRBJ2-5; D call uncertain. Deletions cut 3 bases from V and 1 base from J, with 15 bases between. The CDR3 spans 16 residues. Germline values: CDR1 SSHAT, CDR2 FNYEAQ (reference sequence). CDR3 sequence: CASSFNAGRTQETQYF. The CDR3 DNA is TGTGCCAGCAGCTTTAACGCCGGACGTACCCAAGAGACCCAGTACTTC.

V is TRBV12-3 or TRBV12-4 and J is TRBJ2-7; D is unresolved. Trimming took off 2 bases at V and 9 bases at J, with 8 bases between the two ends. This CDR3 spans 11 amino acids. This CDR3 reads CASSLSAVQYF. CDR3 DNA: TGTGCCAGCAGTTTATCCGCTGTGCAGTACTTC.

CDR3 amino acids: CASSRDTWTKEQFF. DNA for the CDR3: TGCGCCAGCAGCCGGGACACTTGGACAAAGGAGCAGTTCTTC. The gene calls are TRBV4-3 and TRBJ2-1, with D tentatively TRBD1 (6 bases). Germline CDR1 is LGHNA and CDR2 is YSLEER. Trimming took 4 bases from V and 10 from J, leaving 17 bases between them. This CDR3 is built from 14 residues.

This chain links TRBV18 with TRBJ1-4, with 9 positions matching TRBD1. The J segment lost 5 bases and the V segment lost 3 bases, leaving 10 bases of the junction unmatched. This CDR3 spans 17 amino acids. Germline CDR1 is KGHSH and CDR2 is LQKENI. The CDR3 region has the DNA TGTGCCAGCTCACCTTCCGGGACAGGGATACTCAATGAAAAACTGTTTTTT. It encodes CASSPSGTGILNEKLFF.

This sequence joins TRBV20-1 and TRBJ2-1; 11 nucleotides line up with TRBD2. V shed 5 bases, J shed 8 bases, and the junction held 14 bases outside the gene matches. The CDR3 is 16 residues long. Germline CDR1 and CDR2: DFQATT and SNEGSKA (reference sequence). The CDR3 loop is CSAHPQGLAGGDEQFF. CDR3 coding DNA: TGCAGTGCTCACCCCCAGGGCCTAGCGGGGGGAGATGAGCAGTTCTTC.

The CDR3: CATFTTSGTEAFF. CDR3 coding DNA: TGTGCCACCTTTACCACCAGCGGGACTGAAGCTTTCTTT. The chain has TRBV6-2 or TRBV6-3 and TRBJ1-1, with unresolved D. Trimming left V 10 bases short and J 5 bases short, with 17 bases between. The CDR3 is made up of 13 amino acids. The germline V gene has CDR1 MNHEY and CDR2 SVGEGT.

V is TRBV12-3 or TRBV12-4 and J is TRBJ1-1, with D uncertain. V was pared by 6 bases and J by 5 bases, with 13 bases between. The CDR3 is 13 residues long. CDR3 nucleotide sequence: TGTGCCAGCAGCCGAACGGGAAGGACTGAAGCTTTCTTT. It encodes CASSRTGRTEAFF.

The chain uses TRBV27 and TRBJ2-7; D is perhaps TRBD2 (6 bases). There are 16 residues in the CDR3. V lost 2 bases, J lost 1 base, and 15 bases lay in between. CDR1 is MNHEY and CDR2 is SMNVEV in the germline V gene (reference sequence). CDR3 sequence (DNA): TGTGCCAGCAGTTTAAGGTTTACGGGACTTTCCTACGAGCAGTACTTC. Amino acid sequence: CASSLRFTGLSYEQYF.

The rearrangement joins TRBV3-1 to TRBJ2-1; D gene ambiguous. The CDR3 covers 15 residues. Deletions cut 1 base from V and 5 bases from J, with 12 bases between. Germline V gives CDR1 LGHDT, CDR2 YNNKEL (reference sequence). The CDR3 nucleotides read TGTGCCAGCAGCCAAGTCGTTCGGACGGACAATGAGCAGTTCTTC. Its protein is CASSQVVRTDNEQFF.

The chain couples TRBV4-1 to TRBJ1-2; TRBD1 might be the D (5 bases). This CDR3 contains 14 residues. The V gene lost 3 bases and the J gene lost 6 bases, with 14 bases spanning the gap. From germline, CDR1 is MGHRA and CDR2 YSYEKL. In DNA form, the CDR3 reads TGCGCCAGCAGCCAGACGGGGGTCGGCGATGGCTACACCTTC. This gives the protein CASSQTGVGDGYTF.

This clonotype was seen just once. The gene calls are TRBV7-9 and TRBJ2-6, with TRBD1 as a possible D gene (6 bases). The CDR3 totals 17 residues. Trimming left V 9 bases short and J 3 bases short, with 21 bases between. The germline gives CDR1 SEHNR, CDR2 FQNEAQ (reference sequence). The CDR3 bases are TGTGCCAGTACCACTACGAGAACAGGGCGTGGGGCCAACGTCCTGACTTTC. Amino acids: CASTTTRTGRGANVLTF.

The sample holds one count of this clonotype. The chain carries TRBV5-1 and TRBJ2-7; 9 nucleotides match TRBD2. The V segment lost 0 bases and the J segment 3 bases; nucleotides outside the gene matches: 4. The CDR3 covers 15 residues. Germline CDR1 reads SGHRS; CDR2 reads YFSETQ. Here the CDR3 DNA reads TGCGCCAGCAGCTTGGAAAGCGGGGGGATCTACGAGCAGTACTTC. This translates into CASSLESGGIYEQYF.